This section outlines one T cell receptor beta chain sequence together with its context. The antigen is undetermined. Trimming cost V 2 bases and J 4 bases; bases outside gene matches: 13. The CDR3 spans 17 residues. Germline CDR1 is SGHDT and CDR2 is YYEEEE. This sample was included in a study of T cell responses to AZD1222 COVID-19 vaccine. Profiling relied on immunoSEQ multiplex PCR, and the TCRdb table lists in-frame clones only, not all of them. Counted here are roughly 120,000 clones, 88% occurring once; the ten biggest clones make up less than 4%. Study-wide results and caveats: AZD1222 recipients seropositive at baseline numbered only six.

The chain carries TRBV5-6 and TRBJ1-2; 8 bases are shared with TRBD1. The receptor comes from an adult who received the AZD1222 COVID-19 vaccine. Material: peripheral blood, obtained 28 days after the second AZD1222 dose. The CDR3 sequence is CASSFRTGNSMAYGYTF. In DNA form, the CDR3 reads TGTGCCAGCAGCTTTAGGACAGGGAACTCGATGGCCTATGGCTACACCTTC.